Listed below are T cell receptor beta chains from one sample, sequenced in a study of cytomegalovirus exposure and HLA in healthy donors. Sequencing was performed with immunoSEQ multiplex PCR; in TCRdb, only in-frame clones are kept and a portion is missing. The repertoire includes 110,000 or so clones, about 82% of them detected once, and roughly 5% sits in the top ten. Sequencing was done on a sample of PBMCs. The receptor set was obtained from a man younger than 30 in good health and CMV-seronegative. The CDR3 runs from the conserved cysteine through the conserved F or W. A D gene is named only where the DNA matches it firmly. Clone size is not always given. Where it is, it says once, few, many or a class for expanded clones.

15,NA,NA,TRBV6-4,TRBJ1-1,TGTGCCAGCAGGGAACGAGACAGCATGAACACTGAAGCTTTCTTT,CASRERDSMNTEAFF
15,NA,TRBD1,TRBV10-2,TRBJ1-1,TGCGCCAGCAGTGAGGTGACAGGGCTGAACACTGAAGCTTTCTTT,CASSEVTGLNTEAFF
12,NA,NA,TRBV9,TRBJ1-3,TGTGCCAGCAGCGTAGACTCCAACACCATATATTTT,CASSVDSNTIYF
15,NA,NA,TRBV5-1,TRBJ2-2,TGCGCCAGCAGTCTGGACGGGGGGAACACCGGGGAGCTGTTTTTT,CASSLDGGNTGELFF
14,once,NA,TRBV9,TRBJ1-3,TGTGCCAGCAGCAACAGCCTTTCTGGAAACACCATATATTTT,CASSNSLSGNTIYF
16,NA,NA,TRBV7-8,TRBJ2-2,TGTGCCAGCAGCTTAGCGGACAGTATCAACACCGGGGAGCTGTTTTTT,CASSLADSINTGELFF
16,NA,TRBD2,TRBV5-4,TRBJ2-2,TGTGCCAGCAGCCCAACTAGCGGGAGTGGTACCGGGGAGCTGTTTTTT,CASSPTSGSGTGELFF
14,NA,NA,TRBV6-5,TRBJ2-2,TGTGCCAGCAGCATGCAGGGGAAAGTCGGGGAGCTGTTTTTT,CASSMQGKVGELFF
14,NA,TRBD2,TRBV7-9,TRBJ2-7,TGTGCCAGCAGCCCCGGACTAGTCACAGAGGAGGAGTACTTC,CASSPGLVTEEEYF
16,NA,TRBD1,TRBV6-1,TRBJ1-2,TGTGCCAGCAGTGAATTGGGGCAGGGGGCGAGAGGCGGCTACACCTTC,CASSELGQGARGGYTF
12,NA,NA,TRBV29-1,TRBJ2-7,TGCAGCGTTGAAGACAGCTCCTACGAGCAGTACTTC,CSVEDSSYEQYF
14,NA,TRBD1,TRBV5-4,TRBJ2-1,TGTGCCAGCAGGTTGGACAGGGGCTACAATGAGCAGTTCTTC,CASRLDRGYNEQFF
14,NA,TRBD2,TRBV7-6,TRBJ2-7,TGTGCCAGCAGCTCCGCGGTGGGGGGGTACGAGCAGTACTTC,CASSSAVGGYEQYF
17,NA,NA,TRBV19,TRBJ1-6,TGTGCCAGTAGTATAGACAGGCGCCTCTCCTATAATTCACCCCTCCACTTT,CASSIDRRLSYNSPLHF
15,NA,NA,TRBV5-1,TRBJ2-5,TGCGCCAGCAGCTTTCTCTCCCGGAGCCGAGAGACCCAGTACTTC,CASSFLSRSRETQYF
15,NA,NA,TRBV5-6,TRBJ2-2,TGTGCCAGCAGAGGGGGGGAAAGGGACACCGGGGAGCTGTTTTTT,CASRGGERDTGELFF
14,NA,NA,TRBV6-5,TRBJ1-1,TGTGCCAGCAGTTACGGGCAGGGCTGGACTGAAGCTTTCTTT,CASSYGQGWTEAFF
15,NA,TRBD1,TRBV4-2,TRBJ2-1,TGTGCCAGCAGCCAGACCGGGACAGGTTCCAATGAGCAGTTCTTC,CASSQTGTGSNEQFF
13,NA,NA,TRBV6-1,TRBJ2-7,TGTGCCAGCACTCTTTCAGGCTCCTACGAGCAGTACTTC,CASTLSGSYEQYF
17,once,TRBD2,TRBV7-2,TRBJ2-7,TGTGCCAGCAGCTTAGTTGCTAGGACTAGCGGATCCTACGAGCAGTACTTC,CASSLVARTSGSYEQYF
14,NA,TRBD1,TRBV29-1,TRBJ2-5,TGCAGCGTTCAAGACAGGGGGCCCCAAGAGACCCAGTACTTC,CSVQDRGPQETQYF
16,NA,NA,TRBV5-6,TRBJ1-3,TGTGCCAGCAGCCCGGATGCGGGGGCAAATGGAAACACCATATATTTT,CASSPDAGANGNTIYF